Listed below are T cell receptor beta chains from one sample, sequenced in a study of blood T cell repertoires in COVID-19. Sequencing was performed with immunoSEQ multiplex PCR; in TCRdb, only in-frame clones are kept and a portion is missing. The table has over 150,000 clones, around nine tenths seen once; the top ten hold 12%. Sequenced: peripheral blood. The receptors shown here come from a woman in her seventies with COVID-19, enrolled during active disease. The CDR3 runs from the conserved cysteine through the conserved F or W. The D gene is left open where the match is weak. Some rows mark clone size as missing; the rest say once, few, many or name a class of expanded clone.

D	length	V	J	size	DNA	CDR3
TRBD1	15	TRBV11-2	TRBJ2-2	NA	TGTGCCAGCAGCCGAGGGACAGGGGGTTCCGGGGAGCTGTTTTTT	CASSRGTGGSGELFF
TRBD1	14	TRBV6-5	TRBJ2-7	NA	TGTGCCAGCACCAGGGACAGGGGGCTCAACGAGCAGTACTTC	CASTRDRGLNEQYF
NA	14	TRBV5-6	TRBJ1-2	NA	TGTGCCAGCAGCTTGGTTGGGAGGAACTATGGCTACACCTTC	CASSLVGRNYGYTF
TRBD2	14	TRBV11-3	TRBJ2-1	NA	TGTGCCAGCAGCTCCACTAGCGTAGACAATGAGCAGTTCTTC	CASSSTSVDNEQFF
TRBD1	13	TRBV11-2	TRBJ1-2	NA	TGTGCCAGCAGCCCACAGGGGGTCGCTGGCTACACCTTC	CASSPQGVAGYTF
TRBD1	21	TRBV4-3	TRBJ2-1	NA	TGCGCCAGCAGCCCCGGACAGGGGGCCCCAGCGGTAGCGGGAGCGTACAATGAGCAGTTCTTC	CASSPGQGAPAVAGAYNEQFF
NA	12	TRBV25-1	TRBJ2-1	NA	TGTGCCAGCAGTGAATTTAACAATGAGCAGTTCTTC	CASSEFNNEQFF
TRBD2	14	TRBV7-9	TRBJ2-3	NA	TGTGCCAGCAGGAGGGCGGGGGACACAGATACGCAGTATTTT	CASRRAGDTDTQYF
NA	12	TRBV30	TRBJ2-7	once	TGTGCCTGGAGCCGAGGGCTGGACGAGCAGTACTTC	CAWSRGLDEQYF
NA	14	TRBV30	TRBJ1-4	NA	TGTGCCTGGAGTGTGGGCAGTACTAATGAAAAACTGTTTTTT	CAWSVGSTNEKLFF
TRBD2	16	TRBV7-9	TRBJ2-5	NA	TGTGCCAGCAGCTTAAGTAGCGGGAGCGTCGGTGAGACCCAGTACTTC	CASSLSSGSVGETQYF
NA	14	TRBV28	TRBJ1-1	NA	TGTGCCAGCAGTTTTACCCATCCGGGACCGGGAGGTTTCTTT	CASSFTHPGPGGFF
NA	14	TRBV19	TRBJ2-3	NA	TGTGCCAGTAGTCCCCGAGTATTCACAGATACGCAGTATTTT	CASSPRVFTDTQYF
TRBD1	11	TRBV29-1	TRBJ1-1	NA	TGCAGCGTTCCAGGGGGCACTGAAGCTTTCTTT	CSVPGGTEAFF
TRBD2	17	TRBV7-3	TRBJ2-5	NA	TGTGCCAGCAGCTTAGCTAGACTAGCGGGAGGGTTGGAGACCCAGTACTTC	CASSLARLAGGLETQYF
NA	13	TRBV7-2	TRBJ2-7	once	TGTGCCAGCAGCTTAGCTAGCTCCTACGAGCAGTACTTC	CASSLASSYEQYF
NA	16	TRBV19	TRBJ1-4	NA	TGTGCCAGTAGTATTGGTGCAGGGGAGGGTAATGAAAAACTGTTTTTT	CASSIGAGEGNEKLFF
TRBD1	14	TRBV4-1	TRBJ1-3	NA	TGCGCCAGCAGCCAGACAGGGGGTGGCAACACCATATATTTT	CASSQTGGGNTIYF
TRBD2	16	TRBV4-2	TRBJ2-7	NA	TGTGCCAGCAGTCCTGCCTCGGGAGCGGGGGCCTACGAGCAGTACTTC	CASSPASGAGAYEQYF
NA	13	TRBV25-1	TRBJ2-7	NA	TGTGCCAGCTCGACAGCAAGCTCCTACGAGCAGTACTTC	CASSTASSYEQYF
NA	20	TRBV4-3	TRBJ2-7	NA	TGCGCCAGCAGCCAAGATCTTACCCAACTTAGTGGGAGTACGTACTACGAGCAGTACTTC	CASSQDLTQLSGSTYYEQYF
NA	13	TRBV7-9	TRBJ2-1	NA	TGTGCCAGCAGCCGTGGGACTTTTGATGAGCAGTTCTTC	CASSRGTFDEQFF
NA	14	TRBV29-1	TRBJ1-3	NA	TGCAGCGCCCGACAGGCAACCTCTGGAAACACCATATATTTT	CSARQATSGNTIYF
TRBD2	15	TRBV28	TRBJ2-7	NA	TGTGCCAGCAGGCCGACTAGCGGGAGAATCTACGAGCAGTACTTC	CASRPTSGRIYEQYF
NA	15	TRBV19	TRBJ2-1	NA	TGTGCCAGTAGTATTTGGGGAGGCCCCTACAATGAGCAGTTCTTC	CASSIWGGPYNEQFF
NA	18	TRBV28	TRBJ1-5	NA	TGTGCCAGCACCTCCTCCCTTGTTTATACAGGTGGCAATCAGCCCCAGCATTTT	CASTSSLVYTGGNQPQHF
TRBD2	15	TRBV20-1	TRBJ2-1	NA	TGCAGTGCTAGTTGGCCACATAGCGGGAGCGATGAGCAGTTCTTC	CSASWPHSGSDEQFF
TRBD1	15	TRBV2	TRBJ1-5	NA	TGTGCCAGCATGCGGGACAGGGGGACGGGTCAGCCCCAGCATTTT	CASMRDRGTGQPQHF
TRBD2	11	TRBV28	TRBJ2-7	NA	TGTGCCAGTGGGAGGGTCGACGAGCAGTACTTC	CASGRVDEQYF
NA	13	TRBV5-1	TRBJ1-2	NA	TGCGCCAGCAGCTTGGCCGAAGGAGAACTCTACACCTTC	CASSLAEGELYTF
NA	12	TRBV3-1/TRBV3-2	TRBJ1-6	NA	TGTGCCAGCAGCCAAGCCTCTTCACCCCTCCACTTT	CASSQASSPLHF
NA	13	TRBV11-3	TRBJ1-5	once	TGTGCCAGCAGCCTGGACAGCGGACAGCCCCAGCATTTT	CASSLDSGQPQHF
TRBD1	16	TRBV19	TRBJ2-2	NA	TGTGCCAGTAGTACGGGACAGGGGGCGGTCACCGGGGAGCTGTTTTTT	CASSTGQGAVTGELFF
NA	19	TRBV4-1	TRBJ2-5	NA	TGCGCCAGCAGCCAAGATAGTGGTTGGGCCGGCGATGGGGGGGAGACCCAGTACTTC	CASSQDSGWAGDGGETQYF
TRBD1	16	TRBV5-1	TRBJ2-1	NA	TGCGCCAGCAGCCGCGTAGCCGGGACAGGGAACAATGAGCAGTTCTTC	CASSRVAGTGNNEQFF
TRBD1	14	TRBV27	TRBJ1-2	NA	TGTGCCAGCAGTCCCGGACAGGGACAGGATGGCTACACCTTC	CASSPGQGQDGYTF
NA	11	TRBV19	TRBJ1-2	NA	TGTGCCAGTATGAGCATAAATGGCTACACCTTC	CASMSINGYTF
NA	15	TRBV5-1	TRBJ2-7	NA	TGCGCCAGCAGCTTTCTAGCGACGAACTCCTACGAGCAGTACTTC	CASSFLATNSYEQYF
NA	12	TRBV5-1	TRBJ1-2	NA	TGCGCCAGCAGCTCGGACATCTCTGGCTACACCTTC	CASSSDISGYTF
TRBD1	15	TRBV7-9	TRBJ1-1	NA	TGTGCCAGCAGCCATACGACAGGGTGGAACACTGAAGCTTTCTTT	CASSHTTGWNTEAFF